What follows are 6 T cell receptor beta chains derived from one specimen sequenced in a study of glioma-infiltrating T cells (dated by TCRdb to 2016 to 2017). Sequencing used an Illumina MiSeq. The iRepertoire nested amplicon-rescue multiplex PCR (arm-PCR) platform was used to amplify TCR alpha and beta CDR3 regions from RNA. TCRdb passed the public sequencing reads through fastp at Q25 and MiXCR, retaining productive beta sequences. Every entry covers one CDR3 protein and lists the most common genes and DNA from its rows. In all, the sample holds 170,000 or so distinct CDR3 sequences, and about 40% of those were seen once. The ten top clones hold around 5.2% of the sample. Sequencing was carried out using glioma tissue, nonneoplastic brain tissue, or PBMCs (not recorded which). These receptors all come from a human donor with low-grade glioma or glioblastoma, undergoing nonglioma brain surgery, or in good health (not recorded which).

This clonotype was recorded a few times. A much bigger clone sits one base away, suggesting this may be a read error. The chain links TRBV28 to TRBJ2-7; 12 bases are a match to TRBD2. Losses at the gene ends were 5 bases for V and 3 bases for J; bases not matched to a gene: 8. The CDR3 covers 16 residues. Looked up from germline, CDR1 is MDHEN and CDR2 is SYDVKM. The CDR3 here is CASSPGLAGYYYEQYF. The DNA for the CDR3 is TGTGCCAGCAGTCCAGGACTAGCGGGATACTACTACGAGCAGTACTTC.

This chain uses TRBV20-1 with TRBJ1-1, with D possibly being TRBD1 (5 bases). The CDR3 extends over 11 amino acids. Trimming took off 8 bases at V and 1 base at J, with 8 bases between the two ends. Per the germline V gene, CDR1 is DFQATT and CDR2 is SNEGSKA (reference sequence). DNA of the CDR3: TGCAGTTCCCAGGGGAACACTGAAGCTTTCTTT. It yields the protein CSSQGNTEAFF.

The rearrangement links TRBV6-5 to TRBJ1-3; possibly TRBD1 for D (5 bases). There are 15 residues in the CDR3. CDR1 is MNHEY and CDR2 is SVGAGI in the germline V gene. V gave up 0 bases and J gave up 0 bases, with 6 bases separating them. Here the CDR3 reads CASSYSGHSGNTIYF. The CDR3, as DNA: TGTGCCAGCAGTTACTCGGGGCACTCTGGAAACACCATATATTTT.

In the case of this clonotype: A read error may explain this, as a much larger clone is one base away. The rearrangement uses TRBV14 and TRBJ2-7; D is undetermined. The germline gives CDR1 SGHDN, CDR2 FVKESK. The CDR3 is 13 amino acids. V shed 1 base and J shed 3 bases, with 7 bases lying between them. The CDR3 is CASSQGADYEQYF. DNA of the CDR3: TGTGCCAGCAGCCAAGGGGCAGACTACGAGCAGTACTTC.

This clonotype showed up many times. This chain uses TRBV28 with TRBJ2-3; D remains ambiguous. The CDR3 extends over 12 amino acids. V was shortened by 5 bases and J by 2 bases, with 5 bases between the two germline ends. Germline-derived CDR1 and CDR2 are MDHEN and SYDVKM. The CDR3 DNA follows: TGTGCCAGCAGTCCTTACACAGATACGCAGTATTTT. This codes for CASSPYTDTQYF.

This chain joins TRBV12-3 or TRBV12-4 and TRBJ2-3; 7 positions match TRBD2. With V trimmed by 5 bases and J by 5 bases, 7 bases remained unmatched. The CDR3 covers 14 residues. The chain's CDR3 is CASSDFSGQDTQYF. CDR3 nucleotide sequence: TGTGCCAGCAGTGACTTTAGCGGGCAAGATACGCAGTATTTT.